This TCR beta chain was captured in a study of OX40 agonist ivuxolimab in advanced cancers. Germline assignment: CDR1 SGHTA and CDR2 FQGNSA. This CDR3 is built from 15 residues. The V segment lost 0 bases and the J segment 7 bases; nucleotides outside the gene matches: 3. Assay: immunoSEQ multiplex PCR; the TCRdb copy retains only in-frame clones and omits some. The sample records 60,000 or so clones, 80% to 85% being singletons. This clone has more than one count but fewer than ten. Sequenced here: CD4+ or CD8+ T cells sorted from blood, sampled in a trial of the OX40 agonist ivuxolimab. The J gene is TRBJ1-5, the V gene TRBV7-2; 10 bases fit TRBD1. The origin of this receptor is an adult with an advanced solid tumor such as melanoma, head and neck, liver or kidney cancer. The CDR3 region is CASSLAGGQGQPQHF. The CDR3 nucleotides read TGTGCCAGCAGCTTAGCGGGGGGACAGGGGCAGCCCCAGCATTTT.